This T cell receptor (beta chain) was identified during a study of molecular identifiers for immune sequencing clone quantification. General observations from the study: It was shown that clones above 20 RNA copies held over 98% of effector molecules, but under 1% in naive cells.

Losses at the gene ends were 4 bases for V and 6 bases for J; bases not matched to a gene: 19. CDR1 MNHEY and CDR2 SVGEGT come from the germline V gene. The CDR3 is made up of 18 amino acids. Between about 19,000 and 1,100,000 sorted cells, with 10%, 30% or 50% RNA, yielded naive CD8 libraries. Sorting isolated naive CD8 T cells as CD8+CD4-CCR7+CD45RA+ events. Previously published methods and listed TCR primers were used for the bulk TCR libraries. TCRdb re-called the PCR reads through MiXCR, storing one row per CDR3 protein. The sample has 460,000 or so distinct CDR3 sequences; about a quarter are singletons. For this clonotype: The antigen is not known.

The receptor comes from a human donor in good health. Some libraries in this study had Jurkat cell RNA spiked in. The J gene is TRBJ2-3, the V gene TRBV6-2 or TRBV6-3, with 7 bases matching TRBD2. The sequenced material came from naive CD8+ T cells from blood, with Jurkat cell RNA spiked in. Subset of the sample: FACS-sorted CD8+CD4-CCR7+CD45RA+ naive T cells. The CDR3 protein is CASSSLRDYIPRSDTQYF. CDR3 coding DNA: TGTGCCAGCAGTTCCCTCCGGGACTATATCCCACGTTCGGATACGCAGTATTTT.